The 5 T cell receptor beta chains presented below share a single source sample, sequenced in a study of blood T cell repertoires in COVID-19. Data came from immunoSEQ multiplex PCR; TCRdb stores just in-frame clones and leaves some out. Seen here are tens of thousands of clones, roughly 83% observed once, and the top ten hold approximately 23%. Material: peripheral blood. The receptors were gathered from a man older than 75 with active or convalescent COVID-19.

The V and J genes are TRBV6-6 and TRBJ1-3; D remains unclear. The CDR3 runs 14 residues. Trimming stripped 6 bases from V and 4 bases from J, with 13 bases between. Germline V gene data show CDR1 as MNHNY and CDR2 as SVGAGI (reference sequence). CDR3 in amino acids: CASRDGGLGNTIYF. CDR3 nucleotides: TGTGCCAGCAGGGACGGAGGGCTCGGAAACACCATATATTTT.

This clone has only a few counts. J is TRBJ1-2 and V is TRBV29-1; D unresolved. Germline values: CDR1 SQVTM, CDR2 ANQGSEA. The CDR3 length is 14 residues. V gave up 3 bases and J gave up 5 bases, with 16 bases separating them. The CDR3 DNA is TGCAGCGTTGATTGGGCGTTATCCGTTTATGGCTACACCTTC. Translation gives CSVDWALSVYGYTF.

The chain has TRBV7-9 and TRBJ1-1; 9 nucleotides match TRBD1. CDR1 SEHNR and CDR2 FQNEAQ come from the germline V gene (reference sequence). CDR3 length: 15 residues. The V segment lost 4 bases and the J segment 0 bases; nucleotides outside the gene matches: 3. CDR3 sequence (DNA): TGTGCCAGCAGCTGGGGGGACAGGGTGAACACTGAAGCTTTCTTT. It encodes CASSWGDRVNTEAFF.

The genes are TRBV4-2 and TRBJ2-1, with D perhaps TRBD1 (5 bases). Trimming pared 1 base from V and 6 bases from J, leaving 16 bases between. Germline CDR1 reads LGHNA; CDR2 reads YNFKEQ. The CDR3 covers 16 residues. CDR3 nucleotides: TGTGCCAGCAGCCAAGTTCAGGGCAGGGCAGCCAATGAGCAGTTCTTC. This encodes CASSQVQGRAANEQFF.

Details on this clone: One end of the junction is discordant with germline, which a read error may explain. The chain joins TRBV6-2 or TRBV6-3 to TRBJ1-6, with TRBD1 identical over 7 bases. The V gene's germline CDR1 is MNHEY and CDR2 SVGEGT. There are 15 residues in the CDR3. CDR3 sequence (DNA): TGTACCAGCAGTTATACCGGGACAGTGGAATCACCCCTCCACTTT. It codes for CTSSYTGTVESPLHF.